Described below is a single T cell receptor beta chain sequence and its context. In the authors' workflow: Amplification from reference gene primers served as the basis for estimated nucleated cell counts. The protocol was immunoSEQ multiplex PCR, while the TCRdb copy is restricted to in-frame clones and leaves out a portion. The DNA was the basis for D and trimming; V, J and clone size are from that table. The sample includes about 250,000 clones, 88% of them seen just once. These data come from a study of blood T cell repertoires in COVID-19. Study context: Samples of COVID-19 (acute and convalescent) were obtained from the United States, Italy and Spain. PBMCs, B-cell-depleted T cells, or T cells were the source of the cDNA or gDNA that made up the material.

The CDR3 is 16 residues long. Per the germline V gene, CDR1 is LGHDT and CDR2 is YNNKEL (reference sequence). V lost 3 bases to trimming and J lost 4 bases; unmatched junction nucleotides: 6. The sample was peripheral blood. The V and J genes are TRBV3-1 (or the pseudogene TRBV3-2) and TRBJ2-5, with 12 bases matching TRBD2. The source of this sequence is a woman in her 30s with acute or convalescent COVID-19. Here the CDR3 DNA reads TGTGCCAGCAGCCAGGTGACTAGCGGGAGTGGAGAGACCCAGTACTTC. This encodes CASSQVTSGSGETQYF.